This TCR beta chain stems from a study of OX40 agonist ivuxolimab in advanced cancers. Looking at the study overall: Every 2 weeks, patients received ivuxolimab intravenously, dosed at 0.01 to 10 mg/kg. Earlier treatment with anti-PD-1, anti-PD-L1 or anti-CTLA-4 was permitted, and under 50% had received some.

The table came from immunoSEQ multiplex PCR; TCRdb's copy has only in-frame clones and leaves some out. The data contain over 80,000 clones, roughly nine tenths of them singletons. The CDR3 covers 15 residues. V gave up 8 bases and J gave up 3 bases, with 20 bases separating them. The germline V gene has CDR1 MRHNA and CDR2 SNTAGT. The sequence came from an adult with an advanced solid tumor such as melanoma, head and neck, liver or kidney cancer. The sample was CD4+ or CD8+ T cells sorted from blood, taken in a trial of the OX40 agonist ivuxolimab. The chain carries TRBV6-4 and TRBJ2-7, with D possibly TRBD1 on 6 matching bases. The CDR3 sequence is CASGEGRTEIYEQYF. The CDR3 DNA reads as TGTGCCAGCGGAGAGGGGCGGACAGAGATCTACGAGCAGTACTTC.